This TCR beta chain was sequenced during a study of cytomegalovirus exposure and HLA in healthy donors. In the study overall: The approximately 660 first-cohort repertoires shared a platform with the approximately 120 validation repertoires, as reported in a later analysis. Notes on the study in general: Listed as cytomegalovirus-associated were 164 TCR beta chains. The authors confirmed in vitro that a few CMV-associated chains were specific for CMV antigens.

Germline CDR1 reads SNHLY; CDR2 reads FYNNEI. V gave up 6 bases and J gave up 2 bases; unmatched junction bases: 12. The CDR3 sequence is 17 residues long. Assay: immunoSEQ multiplex PCR; the TCRdb copy retains only in-frame clones and omits some. The data show 150,000 or so clones, about nine tenths seen once. An approximately 120-subject validation cohort, separate from the 666-subject first cohort, supplied the donors. About this clone: Its antigen is not identified.

This receptor was taken from a woman younger than 45 in good health and CMV-seropositive. Input material: PBMCs. The chain recombines TRBV2 with TRBJ2-5, with 10 bases fitting TRBD1. The CDR3 protein is CASSHPGQGMGQETQYF. The CDR3 DNA reads TGTGCCAGCAGCCACCCGGGACAGGGGATGGGGCAAGAGACCCAGTACTTC.